The TCR beta chain described here comes from a study of blood T cell repertoires in COVID-19. Overall study context: PBMCs, B-cell-depleted T cells, or T cells provided the cDNA or gDNA that made up the material.

Germline V gene lookup returns CDR1 GTSNPN and CDR2 SVGIG (reference sequence). After removal of 0 bases from V and 4 bases from J, the junction contained 17 bases not matched to a gene. This CDR3 is 18 amino acids long. The protocol was immunoSEQ multiplex PCR, while the TCRdb copy is restricted to in-frame clones and leaves out a portion. The sample consists of around 190,000 clones, approximately 80% of them appearing once. Residents of over 20 US areas, aged roughly 18 to 89 years, made up the participants. V and J are TRBV30 and TRBJ2-7, with TRBD2 identical over 8 bases. Source material: PBMCs or T cells enriched from blood (not recorded which). This clonotype was sampled from a man in his forties who had recovered from COVID-19. This CDR3 reads CAWSVLGLGGGEVYEQYF. As DNA, the CDR3 is TGTGCCTGGAGTGTACTTGGTCTCGGGGGGGGCGAGGTTTACGAGCAGTACTTC.